A single TCR beta chain is shown here with its context. Its antigen is not identified. This record comes from a study of cytotoxic CD8 clonotypes in ibrutinib-treated CLL. Study at large: Responses: approximately 25 partial, 2 complete; after median approximately 70 months, about 15 stayed remitted, some 12 progressed.

Points from the study as a whole: Stable or contracted on treatment, public clonotypes were also uncommon. Pretreatment clonality was elevated relative to age-matched healthy donors and paralleled circulating CD8+ T-cell counts. An increase in clonality occurred at ibrutinib response, followed by a return toward baseline at progression.

The method was immunoSEQ multiplex PCR; TCRdb's version includes in-frame clones alone and lacks a portion of them. The sample lists about 17,000 clones, over 70% seen once, with approximately 15% in the top ten. The J segment lost 4 bases and the V segment lost 6 bases, leaving 3 bases of the junction unmatched. The CDR3 spans 13 residues. The germline gives CDR1 SGHVS, CDR2 FNYEAQ. This clonotype was obtained from a human donor with chronic lymphocytic leukemia. Here the sequenced sample was PBMCs, taken before ibrutinib treatment. The V and J genes are TRBV7-6 and TRBJ2-5; 9 positions match TRBD2. This chain's CDR3 is CASSPREGETQYF. In nucleotides, the CDR3 is TGTGCCAGCAGTCCGCGGGAGGGAGAGACCCAGTACTTC.